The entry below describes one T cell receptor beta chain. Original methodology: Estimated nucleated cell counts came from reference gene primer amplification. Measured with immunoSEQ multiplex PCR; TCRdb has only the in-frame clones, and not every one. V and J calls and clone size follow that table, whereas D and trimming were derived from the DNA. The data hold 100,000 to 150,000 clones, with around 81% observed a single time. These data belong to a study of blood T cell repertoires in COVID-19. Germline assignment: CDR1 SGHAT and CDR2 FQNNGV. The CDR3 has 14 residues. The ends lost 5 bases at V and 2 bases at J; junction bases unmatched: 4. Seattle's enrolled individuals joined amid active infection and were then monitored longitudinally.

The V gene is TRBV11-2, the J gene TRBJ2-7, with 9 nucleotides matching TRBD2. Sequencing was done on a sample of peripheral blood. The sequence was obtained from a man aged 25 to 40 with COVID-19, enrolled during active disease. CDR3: CASSPIAGAYEQYF. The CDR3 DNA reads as TGTGCCAGCAGCCCCATAGCGGGAGCCTACGAGCAGTACTTC. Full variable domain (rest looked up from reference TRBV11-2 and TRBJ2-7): EAGVAQSPRYKIIEKRQSVAFWCNPISGHATLYWYQQILGQGPKLLIQFQNNGVVDDSQLPKDRFSAERLKGVDSTLKIQPAKLEDSAVYLCASSPIAGAYEQYFGPGTRLTVT.